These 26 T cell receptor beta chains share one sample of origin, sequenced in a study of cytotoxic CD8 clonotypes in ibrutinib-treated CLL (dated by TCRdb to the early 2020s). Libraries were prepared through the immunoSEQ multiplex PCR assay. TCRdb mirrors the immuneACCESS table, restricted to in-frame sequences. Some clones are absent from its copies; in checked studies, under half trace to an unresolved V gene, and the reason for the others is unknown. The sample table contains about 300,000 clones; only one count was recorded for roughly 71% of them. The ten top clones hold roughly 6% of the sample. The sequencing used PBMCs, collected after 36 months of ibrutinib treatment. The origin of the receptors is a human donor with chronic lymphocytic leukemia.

The CDR3 nucleotides read TGTGCCAGCAGCCCGACGCGCACAGGGGCCAAAAACATTCAGTACTTC. It is translated as CASSPTRTGAKNIQYF. The gene calls are TRBV7-9 and TRBJ2-4; D is possibly TRBD1 (6 bases). This CDR3 has 16 residues. The V end lost 5 bases, the J end lost 1 base, and 15 bases lay between the germline ends. CDR1 SEHNR and CDR2 FQNEAQ come from the germline V gene (reference sequence).

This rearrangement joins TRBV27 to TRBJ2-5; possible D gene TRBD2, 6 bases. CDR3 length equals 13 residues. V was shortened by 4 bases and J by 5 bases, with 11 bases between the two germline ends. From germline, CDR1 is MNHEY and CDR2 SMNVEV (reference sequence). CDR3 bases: TGTGCCAGCAGTTACGATGGAGGGGAGACCCAGTACTTC. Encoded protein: CASSYDGGETQYF.

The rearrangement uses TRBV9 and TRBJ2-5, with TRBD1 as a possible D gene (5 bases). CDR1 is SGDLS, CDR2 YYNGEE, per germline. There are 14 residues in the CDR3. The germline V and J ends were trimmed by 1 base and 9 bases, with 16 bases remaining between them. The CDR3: CASSVQDRGSSQYF. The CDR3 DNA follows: TGTGCCAGCAGCGTACAAGACAGAGGTAGTTCCCAGTACTTC.

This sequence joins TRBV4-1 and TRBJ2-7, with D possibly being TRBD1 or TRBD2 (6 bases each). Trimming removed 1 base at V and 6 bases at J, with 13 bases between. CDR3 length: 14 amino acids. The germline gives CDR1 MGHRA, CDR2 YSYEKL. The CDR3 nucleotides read TGCGCCAGCAGCCAAGTAAGGGGGGCAGGCGAGCAGTACTTC. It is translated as CASSQVRGAGEQYF.

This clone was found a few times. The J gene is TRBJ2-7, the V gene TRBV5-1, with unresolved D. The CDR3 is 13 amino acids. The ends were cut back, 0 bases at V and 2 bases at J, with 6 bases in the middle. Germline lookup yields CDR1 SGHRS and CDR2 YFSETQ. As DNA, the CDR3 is TGCGCCAGCAGCTTGGAACAACCCTACGAGCAGTACTTC. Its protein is CASSLEQPYEQYF.

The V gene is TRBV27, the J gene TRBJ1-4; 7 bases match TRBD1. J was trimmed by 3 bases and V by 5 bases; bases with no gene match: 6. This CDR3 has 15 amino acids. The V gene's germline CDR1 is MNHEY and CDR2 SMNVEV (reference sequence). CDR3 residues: CASSPHRGSNEKLFF. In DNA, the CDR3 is TGTGCCAGCAGTCCCCACAGGGGTTCTAATGAAAAACTGTTTTTT. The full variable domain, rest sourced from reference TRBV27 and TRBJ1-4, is EAQVTQNPRYLITVTGKKLTVTCSQNMNHEYMSWYRQDPGLGLRQIYYSMNVEVTDKGDVPEGYKVSRKEKRNFPLILESPSPNQTSLYFCASSPHRGSNEKLFFGSGTQLSVL.

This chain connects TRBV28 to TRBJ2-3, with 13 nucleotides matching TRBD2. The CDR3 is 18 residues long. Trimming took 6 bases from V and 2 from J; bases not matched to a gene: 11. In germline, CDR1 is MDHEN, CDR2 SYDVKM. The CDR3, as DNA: TGTGCCAGCAGACCTCCTGGACTAGCGGGAGTAGCCACAGATACGCAGTATTTT. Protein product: CASRPPGLAGVATDTQYF.

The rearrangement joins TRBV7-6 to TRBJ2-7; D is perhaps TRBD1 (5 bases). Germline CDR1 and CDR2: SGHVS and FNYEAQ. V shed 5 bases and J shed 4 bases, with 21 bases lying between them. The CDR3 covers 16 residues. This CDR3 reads CASSLYTAGLPYEQYF. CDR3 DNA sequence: TGTGCCAGCAGCCTTTACACCGCAGGGCTACCTTACGAGCAGTACTTC.

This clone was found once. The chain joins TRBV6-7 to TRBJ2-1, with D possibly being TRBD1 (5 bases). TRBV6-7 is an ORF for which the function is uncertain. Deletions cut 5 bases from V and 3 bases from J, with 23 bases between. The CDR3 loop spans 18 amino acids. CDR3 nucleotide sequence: TGTGCCAGCAGTAACAACCCAGGCAACCAGGGCTACTACAATGAGCAGTTCTTC. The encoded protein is CASSNNPGNQGYYNEQFF.

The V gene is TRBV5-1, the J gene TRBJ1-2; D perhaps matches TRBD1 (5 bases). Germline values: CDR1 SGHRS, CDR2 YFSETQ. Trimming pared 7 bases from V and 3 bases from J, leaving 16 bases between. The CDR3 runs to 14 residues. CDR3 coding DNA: TGCGCCAGCCAAACGGCGGCAGGGTACTATGGCTACACCTTC. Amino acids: CASQTAAGYYGYTF. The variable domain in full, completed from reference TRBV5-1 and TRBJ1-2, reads KAGVTQTPRYLIKTRGQQVTLSCSPISGHRSVSWYQQTPGQGLQFLFEYFSETQRNKGNFPGRFSGRQFSNSRSEMNVSTLELGDSALYLCASQTAAGYYGYTFGSGTRLTVV.

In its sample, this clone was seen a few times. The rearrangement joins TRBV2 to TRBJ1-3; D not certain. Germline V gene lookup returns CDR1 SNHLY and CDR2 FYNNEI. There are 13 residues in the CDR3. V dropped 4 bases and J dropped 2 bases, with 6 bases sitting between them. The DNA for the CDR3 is TGTGCCAGCAGTGCCGAGGCTGGAAACACCATATATTTT. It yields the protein CASSAEAGNTIYF.

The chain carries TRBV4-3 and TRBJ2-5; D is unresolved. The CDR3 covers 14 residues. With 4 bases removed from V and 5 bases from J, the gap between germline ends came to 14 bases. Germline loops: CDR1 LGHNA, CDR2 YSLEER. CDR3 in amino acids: CASSLGRLGETQYF. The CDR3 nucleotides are TGCGCCAGCAGCCTAGGCCGGTTGGGGGAGACCCAGTACTTC.

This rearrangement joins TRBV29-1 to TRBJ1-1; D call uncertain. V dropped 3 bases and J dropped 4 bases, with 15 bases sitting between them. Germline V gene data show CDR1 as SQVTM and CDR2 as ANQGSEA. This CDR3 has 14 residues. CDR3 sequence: CSVEWPYAVTEAFF. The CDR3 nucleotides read TGCAGCGTTGAGTGGCCGTATGCGGTCACTGAAGCTTTCTTT.

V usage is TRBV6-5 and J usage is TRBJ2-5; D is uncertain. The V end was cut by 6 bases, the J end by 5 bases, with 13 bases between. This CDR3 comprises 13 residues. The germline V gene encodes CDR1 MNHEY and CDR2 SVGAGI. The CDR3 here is CASRFSLGETQYF. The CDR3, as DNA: TGTGCCAGCAGATTCAGCCTCGGGGAGACCCAGTACTTC.

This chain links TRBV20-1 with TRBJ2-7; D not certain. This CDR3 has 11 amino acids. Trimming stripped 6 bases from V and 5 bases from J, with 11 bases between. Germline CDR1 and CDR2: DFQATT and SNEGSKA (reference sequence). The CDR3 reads CSAFQVHEQYF. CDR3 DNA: TGCAGTGCCTTTCAGGTACACGAGCAGTACTTC.

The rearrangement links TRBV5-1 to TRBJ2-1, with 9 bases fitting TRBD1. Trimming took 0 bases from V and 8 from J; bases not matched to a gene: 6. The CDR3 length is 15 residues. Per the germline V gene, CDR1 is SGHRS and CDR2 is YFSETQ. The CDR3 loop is CASSLEGQGGDEQFF. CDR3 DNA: TGCGCCAGCAGCTTGGAGGGACAGGGTGGCGATGAGCAGTTCTTC.

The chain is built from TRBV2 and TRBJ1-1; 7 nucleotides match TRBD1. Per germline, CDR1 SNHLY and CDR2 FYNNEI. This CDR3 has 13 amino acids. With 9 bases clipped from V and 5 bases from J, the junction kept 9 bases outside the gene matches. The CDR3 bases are TGTGCCAGTCCTGAGACAGGGCGGACTGAAGCTTTCTTT. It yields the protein CASPETGRTEAFF.

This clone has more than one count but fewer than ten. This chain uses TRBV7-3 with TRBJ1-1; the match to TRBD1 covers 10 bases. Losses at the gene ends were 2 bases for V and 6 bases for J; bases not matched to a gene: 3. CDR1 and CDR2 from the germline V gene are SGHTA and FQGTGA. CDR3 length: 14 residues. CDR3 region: CASSLGTGVAEAFF. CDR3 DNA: TGTGCCAGCAGCTTAGGGACAGGGGTAGCTGAAGCTTTCTTT.

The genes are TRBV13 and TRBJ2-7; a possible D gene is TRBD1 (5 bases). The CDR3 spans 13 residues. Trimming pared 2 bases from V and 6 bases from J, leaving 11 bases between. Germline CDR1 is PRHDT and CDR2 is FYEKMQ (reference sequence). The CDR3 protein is CASSLKGSGEQYF. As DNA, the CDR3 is TGTGCCAGCAGCTTAAAGGGGTCGGGCGAGCAGTACTTC.

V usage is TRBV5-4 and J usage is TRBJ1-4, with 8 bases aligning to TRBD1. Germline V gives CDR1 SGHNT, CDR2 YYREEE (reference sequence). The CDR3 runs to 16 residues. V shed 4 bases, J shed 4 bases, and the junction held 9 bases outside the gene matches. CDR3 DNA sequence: TGTGCCAGCAGCGCTGGCCAGGGGGCAATTAATGAAAAACTGTTTTTT. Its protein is CASSAGQGAINEKLFF.

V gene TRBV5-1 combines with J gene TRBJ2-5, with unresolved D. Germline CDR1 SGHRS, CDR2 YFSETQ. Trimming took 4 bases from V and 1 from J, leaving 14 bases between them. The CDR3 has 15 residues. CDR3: CASSSNTVSQETQYF. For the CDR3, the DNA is TGCGCCAGCAGCAGTAATACAGTGAGCCAAGAGACCCAGTACTTC. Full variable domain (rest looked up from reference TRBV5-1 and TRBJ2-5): KAGVTQTPRYLIKTRGQQVTLSCSPISGHRSVSWYQQTPGQGLQFLFEYFSETQRNKGNFPGRFSGRQFSNSRSEMNVSTLELGDSALYLCASSSNTVSQETQYFGPGTRLLVL.

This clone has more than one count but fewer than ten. The CDR3 nucleotides are TGTGCCAGCAGCTTATTTGTCGGGAATGAGCAGTTCTTC. Amino acids: CASSLFVGNEQFF. V usage is TRBV7-3 and J usage is TRBJ2-1; the D is unclear. Germline CDR1 reads SGHTA; CDR2 reads FQGTGA. V was trimmed by 2 bases and J by 7 bases, leaving 9 bases between them. The CDR3 extends over 13 amino acids. The variable domain in full, with the rest retrieved from reference TRBV7-3 and TRBJ2-1, is GAGVSQTPSNKVTEKGKYVELRCDPISGHTALYWYRQSLGQGPEFLIYFQGTGAADDSGLPNDRFFAVRPEGSVSTLKIQRTERGDSAVYLCASSLFVGNEQFFGPGTRLTVL.

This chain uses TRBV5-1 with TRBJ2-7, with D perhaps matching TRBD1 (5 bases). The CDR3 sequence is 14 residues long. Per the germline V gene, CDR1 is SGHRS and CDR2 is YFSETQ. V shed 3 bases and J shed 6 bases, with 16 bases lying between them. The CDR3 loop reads CASSSLPDIGEQYF. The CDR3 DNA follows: TGCGCCAGCAGCTCCCTACCGGACATAGGCGAGCAGTACTTC.

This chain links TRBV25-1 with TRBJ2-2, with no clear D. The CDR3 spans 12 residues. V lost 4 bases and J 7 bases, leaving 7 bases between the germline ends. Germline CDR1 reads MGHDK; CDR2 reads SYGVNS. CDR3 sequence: CASSVIFGELFF. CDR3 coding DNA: TGTGCCAGCAGTGTAATCTTCGGGGAGCTGTTTTTT.

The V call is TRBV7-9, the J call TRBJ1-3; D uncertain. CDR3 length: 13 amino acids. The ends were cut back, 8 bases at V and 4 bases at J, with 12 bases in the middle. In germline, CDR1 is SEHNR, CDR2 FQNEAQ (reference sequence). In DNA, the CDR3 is TGTGCCAGCTCCCGGTCAGACGGAAACACCATATATTTT. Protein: CASSRSDGNTIYF.

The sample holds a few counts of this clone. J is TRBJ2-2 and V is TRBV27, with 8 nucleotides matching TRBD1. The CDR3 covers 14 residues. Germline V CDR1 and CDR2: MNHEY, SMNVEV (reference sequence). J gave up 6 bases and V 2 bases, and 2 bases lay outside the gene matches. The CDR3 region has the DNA TGTGCCAGCAGTTTACAACAGGGGGCCGGGGAGCTGTTTTTT. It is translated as CASSLQQGAGELFF.